The rows below give T cell receptor beta chains drawn from one sample of a study of T cells in Graves' hyperthyroidism and ophthalmopathy. TCRdb itself ran the multiplex PCR reads through MiXCR, one entry per CDR3 protein. The profile covers over 300,000 distinct CDR3 sequences, with approximately 13% appearing a single time and 30% to 35% taken by the ten largest. Sample: blood. The receptors come from a middle-aged woman with Graves' ophthalmopathy. Each CDR3 is given with its conserved first and last residue. D genes are given only for firm matches. For some rows the clone size is stated as once, few or many, or as a class when expanded; others skip it.

J: TRBJ2-1
size: many
D: -
V: TRBV10-1
length: 16
DNA: TGCGCCAGCAGTGCGGAGGTTCCTGGGACCTACAATGAGCAGTTCTTC
CDR3: CASSAEVPGTYNEQFF

J: TRBJ2-3
size: many
D: TRBD2
V: TRBV7-2
length: 18
DNA: TGTGCCAGCAGCCCCCACTATGCGGGAGGTTCGTACACAGATACGCAGTATTTT
CDR3: CASSPHYAGGSYTDTQYF

J: TRBJ2-1
size: many
D: -
V: TRBV13
length: 14
DNA: TGTGCCAGCAGCTTCGGGGGCTCCTACAATGAGCAGTTCTTC
CDR3: CASSFGGSYNEQFF

J: TRBJ2-1
size: many
D: TRBD1
V: TRBV5-1
length: 15
DNA: TGCGCCAGCAGCACCGGGACAGGGGGCATGAATGAGCAGTTCTTC
CDR3: CASSTGTGGMNEQFF

J: TRBJ1-4
size: many
D: -
V: TRBV15
length: 12
DNA: TGTGCCACCAGCAGAGCCCAGAGAAAACTGTTTTTT
CDR3: CATSRAQRKLFF

J: TRBJ1-1
size: many
D: -
V: TRBV10-2
length: 13
DNA: TGCGCCAGCAGTGAAGGCCCCACGGCTTATGCTTTCTTT
CDR3: CASSEGPTAYAFF

J: TRBJ1-5
size: many
D: -
V: TRBV6-2/TRBV6-3
length: 16
DNA: TGTGCCAGCAGTTACTCAGGGGCGCGGGGCAATCAGCCCCAGCATTTT
CDR3: CASSYSGARGNQPQHF

J: TRBJ1-1
size: many
D: TRBD1
V: TRBV3-1
length: 15
DNA: TGTGCCAGCAGCCATTGGGACAGGGCAAACACTGAAGCTTTCTTT
CDR3: CASSHWDRANTEAFF

J: TRBJ2-7
size: few
D: TRBD1
V: TRBV29-1
length: 13
DNA: TGCAGCGTCCCTGGACAGGGGGCCTACGAGCAGTACTTC
CDR3: CSVPGQGAYEQYF

J: TRBJ2-2
size: -
D: -
V: TRBV7-2
length: 16
DNA: TGTGCCAGCAGCTTAGCCAAATCCGCGGGGACCGGGGAGCTGTTTTTT
CDR3: CASSLAKSAGTGELFF

J: TRBJ2-7
size: few
D: TRBD1
V: TRBV18
length: 15
DNA: TGTGCCAGCTCACCACTCGGGACAGGGTATCACGAGCAGTACTTC
CDR3: CASSPLGTGYHEQYF

J: TRBJ1-4
size: many
D: -
V: TRBV9
length: 16
DNA: TGTGCCAGCAGCGTAGCGACGGGAACAACTAATGAAAAACTGTTTTTT
CDR3: CASSVATGTTNEKLFF